This T cell receptor (beta chain) was sequenced during a study of quantifying T cell responses using KT2 cells. The overall study: TCR alpha and beta constant-region primers primed reverse transcription of RNA.

This clonotype was counted only a few times. Its cognate antigen is unknown. Each cDNA got a UMI-containing oligo ligated at its 3' end. The first PCR ran about 4 cycles with an equimolar RC1.1 and RC1.2 beta primer mix. TCRdb reanalysed the UMI-ligation and nested PCR reads using MiXCR and keeps one entry per CDR3 protein. The sample carries about 33,000 distinct CDR3 sequences, about 9.4% recorded once. Germline V CDR1 and CDR2: GTSNPN, SVGIG (reference sequence). Trimming removed 4 bases at V and 4 bases at J, with 13 bases between. CDR3 length equals 13 residues. KT2, a clone with a known TCR, was spiked into unfractionated PBMC. Fixed numbers of PBMC received varying amounts of KT2 cells. Regarding the study as a whole: Detection of KT2 sequences held at the lowest tested level, about one cell per 100,000 PBMC.

This clonotype originated in a human donor. The sample consisted of PBMCs spiked with cells of the T cell clone KT2. The rearrangement uses TRBV30 and TRBJ1-1; a possible D gene is TRBD1 (6 bases). The CDR3 loop is CAWKHREGTEAFF. CDR3 in DNA: TGTGCCTGGAAACACAGGGAGGGCACTGAAGCTTTCTTT. Full variable domain (outside the CDR3, taken from reference TRBV30 and TRBJ1-1): SQTIHQWPATLVQPVGSPLSLECTVEGTSNPNLYWYRQAAGRGLQLLFYSVGIGQISSEVPQNLSASRPQDRQFILSSKKLLLSDSGFYLCAWKHREGTEAFFGQGTRLTVV.